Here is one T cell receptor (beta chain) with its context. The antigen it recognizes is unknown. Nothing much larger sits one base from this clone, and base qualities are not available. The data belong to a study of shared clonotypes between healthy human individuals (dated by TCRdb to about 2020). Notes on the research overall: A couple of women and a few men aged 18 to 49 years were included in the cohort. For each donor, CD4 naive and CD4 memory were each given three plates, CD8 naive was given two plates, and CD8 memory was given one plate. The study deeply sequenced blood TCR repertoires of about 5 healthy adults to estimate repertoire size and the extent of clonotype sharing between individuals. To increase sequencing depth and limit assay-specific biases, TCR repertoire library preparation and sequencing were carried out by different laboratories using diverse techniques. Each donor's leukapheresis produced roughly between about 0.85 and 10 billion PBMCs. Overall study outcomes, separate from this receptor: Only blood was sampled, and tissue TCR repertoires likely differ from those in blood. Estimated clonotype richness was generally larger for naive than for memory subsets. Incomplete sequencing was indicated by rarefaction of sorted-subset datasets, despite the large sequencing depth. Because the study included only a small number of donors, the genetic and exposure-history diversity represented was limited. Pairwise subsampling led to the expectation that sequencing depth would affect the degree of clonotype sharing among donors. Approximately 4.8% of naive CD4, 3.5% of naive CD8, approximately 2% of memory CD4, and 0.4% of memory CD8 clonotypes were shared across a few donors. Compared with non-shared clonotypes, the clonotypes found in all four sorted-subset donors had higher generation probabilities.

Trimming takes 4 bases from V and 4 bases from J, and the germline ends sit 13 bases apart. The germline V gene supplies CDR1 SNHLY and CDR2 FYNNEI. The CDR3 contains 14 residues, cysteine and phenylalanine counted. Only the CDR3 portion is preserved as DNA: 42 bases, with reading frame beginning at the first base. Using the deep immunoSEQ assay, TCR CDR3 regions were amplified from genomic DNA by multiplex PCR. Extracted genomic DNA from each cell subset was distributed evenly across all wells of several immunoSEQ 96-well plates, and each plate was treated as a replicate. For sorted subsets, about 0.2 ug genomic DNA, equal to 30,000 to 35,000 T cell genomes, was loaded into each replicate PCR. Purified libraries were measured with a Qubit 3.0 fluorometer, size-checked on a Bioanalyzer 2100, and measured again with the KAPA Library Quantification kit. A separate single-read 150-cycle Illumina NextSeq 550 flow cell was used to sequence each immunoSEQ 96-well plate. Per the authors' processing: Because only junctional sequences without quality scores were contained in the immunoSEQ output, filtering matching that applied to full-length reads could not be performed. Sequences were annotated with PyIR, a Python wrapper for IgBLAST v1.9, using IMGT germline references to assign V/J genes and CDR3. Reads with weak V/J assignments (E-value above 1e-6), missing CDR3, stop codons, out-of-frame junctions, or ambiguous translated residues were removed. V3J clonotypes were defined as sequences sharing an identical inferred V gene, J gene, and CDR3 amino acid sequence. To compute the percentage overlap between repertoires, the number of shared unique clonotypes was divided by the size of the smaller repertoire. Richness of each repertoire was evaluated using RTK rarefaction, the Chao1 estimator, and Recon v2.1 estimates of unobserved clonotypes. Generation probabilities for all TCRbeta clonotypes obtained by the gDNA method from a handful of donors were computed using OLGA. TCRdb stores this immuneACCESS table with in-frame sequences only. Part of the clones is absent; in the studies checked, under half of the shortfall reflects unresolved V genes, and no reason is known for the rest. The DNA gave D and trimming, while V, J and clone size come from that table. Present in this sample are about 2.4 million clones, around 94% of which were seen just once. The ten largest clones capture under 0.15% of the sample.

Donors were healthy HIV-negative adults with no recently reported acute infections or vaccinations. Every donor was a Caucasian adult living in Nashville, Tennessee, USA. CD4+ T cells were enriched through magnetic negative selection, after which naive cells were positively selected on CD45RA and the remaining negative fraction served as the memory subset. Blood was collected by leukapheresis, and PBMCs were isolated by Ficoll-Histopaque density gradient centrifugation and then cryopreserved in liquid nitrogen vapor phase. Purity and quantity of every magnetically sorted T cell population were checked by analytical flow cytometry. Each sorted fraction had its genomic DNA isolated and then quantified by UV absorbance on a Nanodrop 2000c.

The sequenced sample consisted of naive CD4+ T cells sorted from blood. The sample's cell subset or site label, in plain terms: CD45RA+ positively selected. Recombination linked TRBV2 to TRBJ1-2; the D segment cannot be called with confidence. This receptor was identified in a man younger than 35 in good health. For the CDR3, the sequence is CASSGREGRYGYTF. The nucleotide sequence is TGTGCCAGCAGTGGGAGGGAAGGCCGCTATGGCTACACCTTC. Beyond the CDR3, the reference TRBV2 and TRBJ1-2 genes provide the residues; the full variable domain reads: EPEVTQTPSHQVTQMGQEVILRCVPISNHLYFYWYRQILGQKVEFLVSFYNNEISEKSEIFDDQFSVERPDGSNFTLKIRSTKLEDSAMYFCASSGREGRYGYTFGSGTRLTVV.